This TCR beta chain was sequenced in a study of blood T cell repertoires in COVID-19. Whole-study context: Some COVID-19 samples were acute and others convalescent; all came from the United States, Italy and Spain. T cells, B-cell-depleted T cells, or PBMCs supplied cDNA or gDNA.

In the original processing: Estimation of nucleated cell counts relied on the amplification of reference gene primers. Data came from immunoSEQ multiplex PCR; TCRdb stores just in-frame clones and leaves some out. The V and J calls and clone size come from that table; D and trimming were worked out from the DNA. Here the sample spans more than 300,000 clones, around 80% being singletons. The CDR3 loop spans 17 amino acids. Per germline, CDR1 SGDLS and CDR2 YYNGEE. Trimming at V came to 2 bases and at J to 5 bases, leaving 10 bases not matched to a gene. This clone was seen a handful of times. The gene calls are TRBV9 and TRBJ2-1, with 10 bases identical to TRBD2. Source material: peripheral blood. This clonotype was obtained from a woman aged 45-65 years with acute or convalescent COVID-19. This chain's CDR3 is CASSVSLTSGKHNEQFF. CDR3 bases: TGTGCCAGCAGCGTGTCCCTTACTAGCGGGAAACACAATGAGCAGTTCTTC. The complete variable domain, with remaining parts taken from reference TRBV9 and TRBJ2-1, reads DSGVTQTPKHLITATGQRVTLRCSPRSGDLSVYWYQQSLDQGLQFLIQYYNGEERAKGNILERFSAQQFPDLHSELNLSSLELGDSALYFCASSVSLTSGKHNEQFFGPGTRLTVL.